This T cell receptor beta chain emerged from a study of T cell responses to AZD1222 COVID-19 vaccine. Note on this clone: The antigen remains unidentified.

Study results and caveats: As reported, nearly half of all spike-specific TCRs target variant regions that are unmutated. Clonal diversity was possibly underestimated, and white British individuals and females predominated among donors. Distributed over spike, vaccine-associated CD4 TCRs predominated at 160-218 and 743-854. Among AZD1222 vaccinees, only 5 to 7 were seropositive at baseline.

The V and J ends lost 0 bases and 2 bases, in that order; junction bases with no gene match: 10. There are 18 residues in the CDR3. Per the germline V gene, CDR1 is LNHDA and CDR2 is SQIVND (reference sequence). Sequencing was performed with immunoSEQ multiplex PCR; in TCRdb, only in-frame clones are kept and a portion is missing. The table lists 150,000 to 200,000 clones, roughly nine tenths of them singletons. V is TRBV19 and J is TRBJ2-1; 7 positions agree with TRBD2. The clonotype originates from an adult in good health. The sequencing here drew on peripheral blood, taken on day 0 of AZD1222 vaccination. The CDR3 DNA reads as TGTGCCAGTAGTATAGAGGAAGCGGGGAGGGCCACCTACAATGAGCAGTTCTTC. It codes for CASSIEEAGRATYNEQFF.